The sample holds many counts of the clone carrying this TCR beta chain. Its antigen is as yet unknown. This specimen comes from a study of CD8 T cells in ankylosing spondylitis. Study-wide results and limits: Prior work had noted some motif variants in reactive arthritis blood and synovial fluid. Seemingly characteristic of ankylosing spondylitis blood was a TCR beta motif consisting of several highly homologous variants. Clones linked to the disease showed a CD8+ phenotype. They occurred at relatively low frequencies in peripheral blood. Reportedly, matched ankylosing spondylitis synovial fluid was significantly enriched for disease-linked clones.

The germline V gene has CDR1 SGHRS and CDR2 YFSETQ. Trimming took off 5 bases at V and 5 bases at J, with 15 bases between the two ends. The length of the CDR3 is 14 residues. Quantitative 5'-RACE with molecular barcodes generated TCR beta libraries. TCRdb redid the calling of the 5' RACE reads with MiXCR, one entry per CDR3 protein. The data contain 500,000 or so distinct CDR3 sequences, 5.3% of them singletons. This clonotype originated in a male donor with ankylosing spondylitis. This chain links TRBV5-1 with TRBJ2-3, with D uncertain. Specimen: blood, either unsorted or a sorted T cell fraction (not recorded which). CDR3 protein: CASSEDWDRDTQYF. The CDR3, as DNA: TGCGCCAGCAGTGAAGACTGGGATCGAGATACGCAGTATTTT.